The clone carrying this TCR beta chain was observed a few times. Its antigen is not identified. One end of the junction varies from germline; a read error may be responsible. The data are from a study of beta chain features in type 1 diabetes. Sequencing targeted expressed TCRB transcripts, as all isolated RNA had been reverse transcribed. The assay was immunoSEQ multiplex PCR, and TCRdb's table has in-frame clones only and misses some. The sample includes some 270,000 clones, roughly 8% seen only once; the top ten take approximately 0.93%. The CDR3 is 16 residues long. The V gene's germline CDR1 is SGHNT and CDR2 YYREEE (reference sequence). Cell sorting via CD45RO/CCR7/CD25/CD127/CD95/CD27 was performed to obtain CD4+ naive, central memory, regulatory and stem cell-like memory cells. General study results and limits: The naive, central memory and Treg TCRB repertoires of patients appeared to be more similar to one another than those of healthy donors. TCRB CDR3s from Type 1 diabetes patients were moderately but significantly shorter in all four CD4+ subsets.

This clonotype originated in a woman in her late teens or twenties in good health. Source material: central memory CD4+ T cells from blood. The chain carries TRBV5-4 and TRBJ2-1; D may correspond to TRBD1 or TRBD2 (5 bases each). In DNA, the CDR3 is TGCGCCAGCAGCCCTTACTCCGGGGCAGGGAGCAATGAGCAGTTCTTC. Its protein is CASSPYSGAGSNEQFF. The variable domain in full, with the rest retrieved from reference TRBV5-4 and TRBJ2-1, is ETGVTQSPTHLIKTRGQQVTLRCSSQSGHNTVSWYQQALGQGPQFIFQYYREEENGRGNFPPRFSGLQFPNYSSELNVNALELDDSALYLCASSPYSGAGSNEQFFGPGTRLTVL.